This TCR beta chain derives from a study of vaccination effects on CD4 cells after COVID-19. A remark on this clone: Its antigen is unknown.

Measured with immunoSEQ multiplex PCR; TCRdb has only the in-frame clones, and not every one. The sample includes tens of thousands of clones, roughly four fifths of them seen just once. ViraFEST expansion of antigen-specific CD4+ T cells with viral peptide pools preceded sequencing. Cells that had been cultured for 9 to 10 days were the source of isolated CD4+ T cells. All study participants received two doses of BNT162b2 or mRNA-1273 vaccine. The CDR3 extends over 15 amino acids. Germline lookup yields CDR1 MNHEY and CDR2 SVGAGI. The V end lost 5 bases, the J end lost 0 bases, and 11 bases lay between the germline ends.

The material was CD4+ T cells from PBMCs cultured with HCoV-229E spike peptides, obtained after COVID-19 vaccination. The TCR sequence derives from a human donor who received a COVID-19 vaccine. V and J are TRBV6-5 and TRBJ1-5; D may be TRBD1 (6 bases). The CDR3 region has the DNA TGTGCCAGCAGTCCAACAGGGTTTAGCAATCAGCCCCAGCATTTT. Its translation: CASSPTGFSNQPQHF.